The clone carrying this T cell receptor (beta chain) was detected only once. This sample stems from a study of blood T cell repertoires in COVID-19. Overall study context: Sample material is recorded as cDNA or gDNA derived from T cells, B-cell-depleted T cells, or PBMCs.

After removal of 0 bases from V and 2 bases from J, the junction contained 8 bases not matched to a gene. CDR1 and CDR2 from the germline V gene are SGHTA and FQGNSA. The CDR3 length is 18 residues. Only in-frame clones appear in the TCRdb table, and some are missing; sequencing was by immunoSEQ multiplex PCR. The sample lists around 230,000 clones, approximately 84% occurring once. Self-reported history from a screening survey and questionnaire set each donor's cohort. The receptor comes from a man aged 35-49 years who had recovered from COVID-19. The chain is built from TRBV7-2 and TRBJ2-5; 11 bases match TRBD2. The sequenced sample consisted of PBMCs or T cells enriched from blood (not recorded which). The DNA of the CDR3 is TGTGCCAGCAGCTTAGCTAGCGGGGGGGCCTCGGGACAAGAGACCCAGTACTTC. Amino acid sequence: CASSLASGGASGQETQYF. Complete variable domain (other parts from reference TRBV7-2 and TRBJ2-5): GAGVSQSPSNKVTEKGKDVELRCDPISGHTALYWYRQSLGQGLEFLIYFQGNSAPDKSGLPSDRFSAERTGGSVSTLTIQRTQQEDSAVYLCASSLASGGASGQETQYFGPGTRLLVL.